This T cell receptor (beta chain) was found in a study of response to subunit inactivated influenza vaccine. Study findings and constraints: The authors proposed limited new T cell recruitment per seasonal influenza vaccination.

Via MiXCR, TCRdb re-called the RT-PCR reads, giving one row per CDR3 protein. This table holds roughly 460,000 distinct CDR3 sequences, roughly 9.7% found once. On this clonotype: The antigen is unknown.

The CDR3 has 14 residues. The V end lost 3 bases, the J end lost 4 bases, and 12 bases lay between the germline ends. Germline CDR1 SGDLS, CDR2 YYNGEE. This specimen consisted of PBMCs from blood, obtained 45 days after vaccination. This chain connects TRBV9 to TRBJ2-3; D uncertain. The sequence came from a man aged 50 or older who received an inactivated influenza vaccine. CDR3 amino acids: CASSGGWQADTQYF. In nucleotides, the CDR3 is TGTGCCAGCAGCGGGGGTTGGCAGGCAGATACGCAGTATTTT.